This T cell receptor (beta chain) derives from a study of CD8+CD57+ T cells in acquired aplastic anemia. For the study at large: The mean DNA yield obtained from sorted CD4+ and CD8+ cells came to roughly 3.4 ug. Healthy donors averaged approximately 9.9 million reads for CD4+ cells.

The use of genomic DNA as template underpinned the TCR beta VDJ and CDR3 profiling. One entry per CDR3 protein, called by TCRdb with MiXCR from the reads. The sample shows roughly 130,000 distinct CDR3 sequences, about 48% of them seen only once. The study, taken as a whole, reports: The same twenty-nine CD8+ CDR3 sequences occurred in patients and in controls. With respect to CD8+ Simpson's diversity, patients and controls did not differ significantly.

Trimming removed 1 base at V and 6 bases at J, with 10 bases between. CDR3 length: 14 residues. Germline V lookup: CDR1 SSHAT, CDR2 FNYEAQ (reference sequence). This clonotype was found many times. No antigen is known for it. The TCR originated in a human donor in good health, serving as a control. Material: sorted CD4+, CD8+, or CD8+CD57+ T cells (not recorded which) from PBMCs. This chain joins TRBV7-7 and TRBJ2-1, with a weak D call TRBD1 (6 bases). The CDR3 DNA reads TGTGCCAGCAGCTTAGGGGGGACAAGCAATGAGCAGTTCTTC. It specifies CASSLGGTSNEQFF.